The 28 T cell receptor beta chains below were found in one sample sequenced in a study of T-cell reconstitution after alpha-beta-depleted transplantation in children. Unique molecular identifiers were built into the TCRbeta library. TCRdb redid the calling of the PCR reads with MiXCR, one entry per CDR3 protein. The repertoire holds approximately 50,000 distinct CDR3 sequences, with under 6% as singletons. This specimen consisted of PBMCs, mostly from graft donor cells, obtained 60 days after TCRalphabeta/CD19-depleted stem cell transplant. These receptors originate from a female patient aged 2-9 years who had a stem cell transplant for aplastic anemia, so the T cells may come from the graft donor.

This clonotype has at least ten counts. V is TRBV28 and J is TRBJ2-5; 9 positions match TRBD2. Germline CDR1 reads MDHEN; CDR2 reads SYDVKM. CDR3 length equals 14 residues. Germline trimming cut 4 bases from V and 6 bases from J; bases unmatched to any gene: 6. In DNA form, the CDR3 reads TGTGCCAGCAGTTCGGGACTAGCCCCTAAGACCCAGTACTTC. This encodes CASSSGLAPKTQYF.

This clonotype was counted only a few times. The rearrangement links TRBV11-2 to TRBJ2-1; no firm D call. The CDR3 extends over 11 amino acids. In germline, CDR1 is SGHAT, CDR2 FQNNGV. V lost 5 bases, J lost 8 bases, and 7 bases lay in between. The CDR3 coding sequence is TGTGCCAGCAGCCCCGCGTATGAGCAGTTCTTC. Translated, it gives CASSPAYEQFF.

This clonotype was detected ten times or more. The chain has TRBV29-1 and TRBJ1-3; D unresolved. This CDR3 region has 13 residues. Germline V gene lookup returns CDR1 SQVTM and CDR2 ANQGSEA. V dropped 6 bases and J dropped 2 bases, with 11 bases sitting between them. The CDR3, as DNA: TGCAGCGTCCCCGCGGCGGCTGGAAACACCATATATTTT. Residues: CSVPAAAGNTIYF.

The CDR3 sequence is CSTRAGQGNSPLHF. Here the CDR3 DNA reads TGCAGTACCCGGGCCGGACAGGGGAATTCACCCCTCCACTTT. The chain joins TRBV20-1 to TRBJ1-6; 9 nucleotides agree with TRBD1. The ends lost 8 bases at V and 7 bases at J; junction bases unmatched: 9. The CDR3 loop spans 14 amino acids. Germline V gene data show CDR1 as DFQATT and CDR2 as SNEGSKA (reference sequence).

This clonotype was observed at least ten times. This CDR3 reads CASSNRDRGRSEQFF. The CDR3 DNA reads TGCGCCAGCAGCAACCGGGACAGGGGGCGTAGTGAGCAGTTCTTC. This chain joins TRBV5-1 and TRBJ2-1; 12 positions agree with TRBD1. Germline-derived CDR1 and CDR2 are SGHRS and YFSETQ. The CDR3 covers 15 residues. The V gene end was trimmed by 4 bases and the J gene end by 9 bases; junction bases not matched to a gene: 8.

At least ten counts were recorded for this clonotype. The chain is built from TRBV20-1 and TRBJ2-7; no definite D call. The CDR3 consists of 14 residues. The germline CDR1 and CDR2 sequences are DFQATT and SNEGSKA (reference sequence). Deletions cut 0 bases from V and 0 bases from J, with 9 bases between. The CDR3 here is CSARDPGSSYEQYF. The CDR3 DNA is TGCAGTGCTAGAGATCCAGGATCCTCCTACGAGCAGTACTTC.

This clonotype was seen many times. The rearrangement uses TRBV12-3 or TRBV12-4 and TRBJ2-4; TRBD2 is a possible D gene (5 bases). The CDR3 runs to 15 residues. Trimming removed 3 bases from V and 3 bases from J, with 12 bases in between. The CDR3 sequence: CASSLGGFGKNIQYF. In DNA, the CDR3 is TGTGCCAGCAGTTTGGGCGGGTTTGGCAAAAACATTCAGTACTTC.

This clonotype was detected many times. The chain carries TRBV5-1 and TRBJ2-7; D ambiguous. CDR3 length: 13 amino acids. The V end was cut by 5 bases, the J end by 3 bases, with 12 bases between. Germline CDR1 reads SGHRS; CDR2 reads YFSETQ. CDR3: CASSSLDGYEQYF. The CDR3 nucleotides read TGCGCCAGCAGTAGCCTGGACGGCTACGAGCAGTACTTC.

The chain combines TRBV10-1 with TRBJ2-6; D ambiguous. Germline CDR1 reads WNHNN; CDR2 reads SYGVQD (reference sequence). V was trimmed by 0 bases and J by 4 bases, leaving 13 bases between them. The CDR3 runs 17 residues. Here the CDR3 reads CASSESTRVPGANVLTF. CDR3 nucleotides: TGCGCCAGCAGTGAGTCGACTCGAGTCCCCGGGGCCAACGTCCTGACTTTC.

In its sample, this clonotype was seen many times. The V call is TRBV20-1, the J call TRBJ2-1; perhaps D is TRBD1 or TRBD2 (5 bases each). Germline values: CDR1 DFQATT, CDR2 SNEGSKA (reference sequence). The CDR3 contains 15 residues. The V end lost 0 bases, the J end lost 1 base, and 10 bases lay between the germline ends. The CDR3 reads CSARDTGGSYNEQFF. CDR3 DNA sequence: TGCAGTGCTAGAGATACAGGCGGGTCCTACAATGAGCAGTTCTTC.

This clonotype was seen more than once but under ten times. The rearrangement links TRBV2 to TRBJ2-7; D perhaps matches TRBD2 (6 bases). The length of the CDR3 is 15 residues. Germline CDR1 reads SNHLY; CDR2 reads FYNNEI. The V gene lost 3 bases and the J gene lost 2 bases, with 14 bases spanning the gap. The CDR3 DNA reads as TGTGCCAGCAGTGACGGACGGGAGTCCCCCTACGAGCAGTACTTC. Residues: CASSDGRESPYEQYF.

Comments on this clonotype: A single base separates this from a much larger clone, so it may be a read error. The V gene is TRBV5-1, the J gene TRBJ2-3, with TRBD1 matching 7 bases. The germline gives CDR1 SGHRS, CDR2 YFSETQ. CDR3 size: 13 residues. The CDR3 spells CASSLEGADTLYF. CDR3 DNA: TGCGCCAGCAGCTTGGAGGGGGCAGATACGCTGTATTTT.

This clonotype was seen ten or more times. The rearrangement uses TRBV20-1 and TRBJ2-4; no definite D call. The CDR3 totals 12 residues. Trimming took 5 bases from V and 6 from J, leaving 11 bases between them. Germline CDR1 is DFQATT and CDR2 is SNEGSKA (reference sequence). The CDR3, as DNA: TGCAGTGCTCGAGGACGTGGAAACATTCAGTACTTC. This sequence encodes CSARGRGNIQYF.

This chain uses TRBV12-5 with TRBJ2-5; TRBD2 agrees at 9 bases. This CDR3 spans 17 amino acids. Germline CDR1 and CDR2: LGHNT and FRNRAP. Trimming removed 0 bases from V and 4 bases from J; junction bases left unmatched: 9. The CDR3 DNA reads TGTGCTAGTGGTTTGGTAATATTAGCGGGAGCGAGAGAGACCCAGTACTTC. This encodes CASGLVILAGARETQYF.

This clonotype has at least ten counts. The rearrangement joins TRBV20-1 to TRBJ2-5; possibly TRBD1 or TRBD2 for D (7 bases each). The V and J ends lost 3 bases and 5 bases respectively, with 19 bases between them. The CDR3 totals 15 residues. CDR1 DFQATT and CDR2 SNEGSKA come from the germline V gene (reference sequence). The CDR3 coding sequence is TGCAGTGCTAGGCTTGGGACAGCGGGACCGGAGACCCAGTACTTC. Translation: CSARLGTAGPETQYF.

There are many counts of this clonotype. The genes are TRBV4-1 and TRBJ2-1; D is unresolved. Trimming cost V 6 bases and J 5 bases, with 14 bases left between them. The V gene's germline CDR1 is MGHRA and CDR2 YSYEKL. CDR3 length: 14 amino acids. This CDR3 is CASRRAESNNEQFF. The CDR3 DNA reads TGCGCCAGCAGACGGGCTGAGAGTAACAATGAGCAGTTCTTC.

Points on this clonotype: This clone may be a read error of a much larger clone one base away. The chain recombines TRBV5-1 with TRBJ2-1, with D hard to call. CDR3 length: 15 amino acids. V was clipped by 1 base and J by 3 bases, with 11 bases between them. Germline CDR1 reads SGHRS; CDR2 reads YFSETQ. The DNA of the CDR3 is TGCGCCAGCAGCTTGTTGCCGGAGAACTACAATGAGCAGTTCTTC. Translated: CASSLLPENYNEQFF.

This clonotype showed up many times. CDR3 bases: TGCAGTGCTCTTAGCGGATCTCTCTCCTACGAGCAGTACTTC. It is translated as CSALSGSLSYEQYF. The V call is TRBV20-1, the J call TRBJ2-7; a weak D match, TRBD2 (6 bases). Trimming took off 5 bases at V and 0 bases at J, with 14 bases between the two ends. This CDR3 is 14 amino acids long. CDR1 is DFQATT and CDR2 is SNEGSKA in the germline V gene (reference sequence).

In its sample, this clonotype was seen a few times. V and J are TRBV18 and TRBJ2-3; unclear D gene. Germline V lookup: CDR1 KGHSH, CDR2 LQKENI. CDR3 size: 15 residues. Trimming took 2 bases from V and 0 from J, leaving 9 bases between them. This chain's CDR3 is CASSPGFTSTDTQYF. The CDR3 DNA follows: TGTGCCAGCTCACCAGGGTTTACTAGCACAGATACGCAGTATTTT.

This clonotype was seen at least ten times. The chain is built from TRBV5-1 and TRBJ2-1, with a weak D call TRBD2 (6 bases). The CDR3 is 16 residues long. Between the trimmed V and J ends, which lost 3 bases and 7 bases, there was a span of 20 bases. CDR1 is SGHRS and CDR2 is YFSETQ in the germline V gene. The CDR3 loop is CASSWIGGGPRNEQFF. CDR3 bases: TGCGCCAGCAGCTGGATAGGCGGAGGGCCCCGGAATGAGCAGTTCTTC. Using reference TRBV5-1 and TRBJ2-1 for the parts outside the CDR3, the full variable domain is KAGVTQTPRYLIKTRGQQVTLSCSPISGHRSVSWYQQTPGQGLQFLFEYFSETQRNKGNFPGRFSGRQFSNSRSEMNVSTLELGDSALYLCASSWIGGGPRNEQFFGPGTRLTVL.

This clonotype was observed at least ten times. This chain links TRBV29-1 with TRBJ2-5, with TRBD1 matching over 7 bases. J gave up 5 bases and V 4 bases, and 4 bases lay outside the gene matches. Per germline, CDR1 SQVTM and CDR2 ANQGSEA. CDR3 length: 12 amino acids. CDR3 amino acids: CSVGGQRETQYF. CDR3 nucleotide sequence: TGCAGCGTTGGGGGACAGCGGGAGACCCAGTACTTC.

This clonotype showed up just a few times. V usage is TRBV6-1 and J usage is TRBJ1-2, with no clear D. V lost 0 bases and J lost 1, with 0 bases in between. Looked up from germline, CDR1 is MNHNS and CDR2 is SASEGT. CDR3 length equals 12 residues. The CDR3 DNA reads TGTGCCAGCAGTGAAGCTAACTATGGCTACACCTTC. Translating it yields CASSEANYGYTF.

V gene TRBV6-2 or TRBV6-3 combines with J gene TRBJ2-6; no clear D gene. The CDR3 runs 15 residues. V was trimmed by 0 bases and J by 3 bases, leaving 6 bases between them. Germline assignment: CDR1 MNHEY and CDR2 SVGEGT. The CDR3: CASSYSMGGANVLTF. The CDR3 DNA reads TGTGCCAGCAGTTACTCGATGGGTGGGGCCAACGTCCTGACTTTC.

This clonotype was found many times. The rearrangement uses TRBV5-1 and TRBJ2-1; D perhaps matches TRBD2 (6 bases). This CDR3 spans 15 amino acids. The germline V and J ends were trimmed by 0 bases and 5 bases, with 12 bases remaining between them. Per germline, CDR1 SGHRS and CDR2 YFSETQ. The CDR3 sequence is CASSLDGSRNNEQFF. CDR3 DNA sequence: TGCGCCAGCAGCTTGGACGGGAGCAGGAACAATGAGCAGTTCTTC.

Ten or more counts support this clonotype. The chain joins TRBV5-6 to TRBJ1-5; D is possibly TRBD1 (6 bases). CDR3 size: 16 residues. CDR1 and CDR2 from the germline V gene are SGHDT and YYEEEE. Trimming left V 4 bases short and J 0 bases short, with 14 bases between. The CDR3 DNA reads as TGTGCCAGCAGCGGCGGGGGGGCGAATAGCAATCAGCCCCAGCATTTT. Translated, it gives CASSGGGANSNQPQHF.

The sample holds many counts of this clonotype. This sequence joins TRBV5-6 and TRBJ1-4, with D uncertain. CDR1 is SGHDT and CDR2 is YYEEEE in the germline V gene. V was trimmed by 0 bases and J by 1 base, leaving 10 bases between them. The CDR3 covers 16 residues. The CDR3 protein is CASSLGAQGTNEKLFF. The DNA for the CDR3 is TGTGCCAGCAGCTTGGGGGCACAAGGAACTAATGAAAAACTGTTTTTT.

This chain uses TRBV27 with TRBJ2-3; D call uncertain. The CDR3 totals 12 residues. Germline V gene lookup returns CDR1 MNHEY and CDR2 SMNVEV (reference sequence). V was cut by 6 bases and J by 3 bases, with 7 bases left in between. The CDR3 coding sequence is TGTGCCAGCAGCCTACATACAGATACGCAGTATTTT. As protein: CASSLHTDTQYF.

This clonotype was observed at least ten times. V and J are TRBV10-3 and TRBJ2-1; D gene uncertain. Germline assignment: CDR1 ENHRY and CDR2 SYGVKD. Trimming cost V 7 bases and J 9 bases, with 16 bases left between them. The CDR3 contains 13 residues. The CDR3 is CAITGMVSGEQFF. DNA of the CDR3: TGTGCCATCACTGGTATGGTGTCCGGTGAGCAGTTCTTC.